One TCR beta chain is described in this entry. This sample stems from a study of cytomegalovirus exposure and HLA in healthy donors. Germline lookup yields CDR1 MNHEY and CDR2 SVGAGI. The V and J ends lost 4 bases and 7 bases, in that order; junction bases with no gene match: 6. The CDR3 is 15 amino acids. 13 Jbeta primers and 60 Vbeta primers were used for the PCR. Sequenced by immunoSEQ multiplex PCR; TCRdb stores in-frame clones only, minus some. The sample data list some 130,000 clones. This receptor was obtained from a man aged 18 to 29 in good health and CMV-seronegative. The V call is TRBV6-5, the J call TRBJ2-2; 10 nucleotides match TRBD1. Sequencing used PBMCs. In DNA, the CDR3 is TGTGCCAGCAGTTCGAGGACAGGGGGAATCGGGGAGCTGTTTTTT. Amino acids: CASSSRTGGIGELFF.